The rows below give T cell receptor beta chains drawn from one sample of a study of regulatory T cells in long-lasting Graves disease. One entry per CDR3 protein results from TCRdb running MiXCR on the multiplex PCR reads. The profile shows 300,000 to 450,000 distinct CDR3 sequences, less than 20% of them singletons. The sample in question was peripheral blood mononuclear cells (PBMCs), obtained at new diagnosis, from a patient treated with antithyroid drugs. These TCRs come from a female donor with Graves disease. Both conserved end residues are part of each CDR3. The D gene is left open where the match is weak. Clone size is given for some rows only: seen once, a few or many times, or a class if the clone is expanded.

D,size,V,J,length,CDR3,DNA
NA,NA,TRBV29-1,TRBJ2-7,11,CSVGSSTEQYF,TGCAGCGTCGGGAGTTCGACCGAGCAGTACTTC
TRBD1,many,TRBV7-8,TRBJ2-1,16,CASSLVGTGSDLEQFF,TGTGCCAGCAGCTTAGTAGGGACAGGGAGCGATTTGGAGCAGTTCTTC
TRBD2,NA,TRBV11-3,TRBJ2-7,13,CASSLREGYEQYF,TGTGCCAGCAGCTTAAGGGAGGGCTACGAGCAGTACTTC
NA,few,TRBV27,TRBJ1-1,15,CASSDFDGLNTEAFF,TGTGCCAGCAGCGATTTTGACGGCCTGAACACTGAAGCTTTCTTT
NA,NA,TRBV4-3,TRBJ1-3,18,CASSQDHNRLSSGNTIYF,TGCGCCAGCAGCCAAGATCATAATCGGTTAAGCTCTGGAAACACCATATATTTT
TRBD1,many,TRBV7-2,TRBJ2-5,16,CASSFRRQGRRETQYF,TGTGCCAGCAGCTTCCGACGACAGGGTAGAAGGGAGACCCAGTACTTC
NA,once,TRBV11-2,TRBJ2-2,16,CASSLIRTQNTGELFF,TGTGCCAGCAGCTTAATCCGGACCCAGAACACCGGGGAGCTGTTTTTT
NA,many,TRBV10-3,TRBJ2-1,12,CAISERQTEQFF,TGTGCCATCAGTGAGCGTCAGACTGAGCAGTTCTTC
NA,many,TRBV5-1,TRBJ1-1,14,CASNAYSGDTEAFF,TGCGCCAGCAACGCGTACTCAGGAGACACTGAAGCTTTCTTT
TRBD2,many,TRBV12-3/TRBV12-4,TRBJ2-7,16,CASSPSPLAGNYEQYF,TGTGCCAGCAGTCCTTCTCCACTAGCGGGGAACTACGAGCAGTACTTC
TRBD1,many,TRBV7-6,TRBJ2-2,15,CASSWDRGDTGELFF,TGTGCCAGCAGCTGGGACAGGGGAGACACCGGGGAGCTGTTTTTT
NA,many,TRBV12-3/TRBV12-4,TRBJ2-1,12,CASSFGGREQFF,TGTGCCAGCAGTTTCGGGGGACGCGAGCAGTTCTTC
NA,many,TRBV27,TRBJ1-4,15,CASSLSRLPIEKLFF,TGTGCCAGCAGTTTATCGCGCCTTCCCATTGAAAAACTGTTTTTT
NA,NA,TRBV10-3,TRBJ1-4,14,CAISPTEDNEKLFF,TGTGCCATCTCCCCGACGGAAGATAATGAAAAACTGTTTTTT
NA,NA,TRBV4-1,TRBJ2-7,18,CASSPQSGLQEDSYEQYF,TGCGCCAGCAGCCCCCAATCCGGGTTGCAAGAGGATTCCTACGAGCAGTACTTC
TRBD2,NA,TRBV19,TRBJ2-1,15,CASKRGTSGGNEQFF,TGTGCCAGTAAAAGGGGGACTAGCGGGGGGAATGAGCAGTTCTTC
NA,few,TRBV9,TRBJ2-7,15,CASSVAGGNRYEQYF,TGTGCCAGCAGCGTAGCGGGCGGCAACCGCTACGAGCAGTACTTC
NA,many,TRBV7-9,TRBJ2-5,14,CASSLADSQETQYF,TGTGCCAGCAGCTTAGCCGACAGTCAAGAGACCCAGTACTTC
NA,NA,TRBV9,TRBJ2-1,10,CASSGREQFF,TGTGCCAGCAGCGGCCGTGAGCAGTTCTTC
NA,many,TRBV9,TRBJ1-1,14,CASGPWTENTEAFF,TGTGCCAGCGGCCCTTGGACAGAGAACACTGAAGCTTTCTTT
TRBD2,many,TRBV11-1,TRBJ2-3,17,CASSLELAGGPWISQYF,TGTGCCAGCAGCTTAGAGCTCGCGGGAGGGCCCTGGATTTCGCAGTATTTT
TRBD2,many,TRBV20-1,TRBJ2-1,18,CSARDLGTSGSSHNEQFF,TGCAGTGCTAGAGATCTGGGAACTAGCGGGAGCTCCCACAATGAGCAGTTCTTC
NA,many,TRBV7-9,TRBJ2-2,13,CASTSGAGGELFF,TGTGCCAGCACCTCCGGGGCCGGTGGGGAGCTGTTTTTT
TRBD1,many,TRBV15,TRBJ1-1,18,CATSRGGGARPAGTEAFF,TGTGCCACCAGCAGAGGAGGGGGCGCCCGACCAGCGGGCACTGAAGCTTTCTTT
NA,NA,TRBV6-6,TRBJ2-7,15,CASSYSRSPPDEQCF,TGTGCCAGCAGTTACTCGCGATCACCCCCAGACGAGCAGTGCTTC
NA,few,TRBV19,TRBJ2-3,16,CASSIQRGGTTDTQYF,TGTGCCAGTAGTATTCAAAGGGGTGGTACGACAGATACGCAGTATTTT
NA,NA,TRBV19,TRBJ1-1,14,CASSMVLGGTEAFF,TGTGCCAGTAGTATGGTTTTGGGGGGCACTGAAGCTTTCTTT
NA,NA,TRBV6-9,TRBJ2-3,15,CASSYTHDVTDTQYF,TGTGCCAGCAGTTATACCCACGACGTTACAGATACGCAGTATTTT
TRBD1,NA,TRBV14,TRBJ1-3,16,CASSLWTGYSGNTIYF,TGTGCCAGCAGCCTATGGACAGGCTACTCTGGAAACACCATATATTTT
NA,NA,TRBV7-9,TRBJ1-2,18,CASRQAGSNPTGYYGYTF,TGTGCCAGCAGGCAGGCAGGTTCGAATCCCACGGGTTACTATGGCTACACCTTC
NA,NA,TRBV5-6,TRBJ1-2,14,CASSPNGANYGYTF,TGTGCCAGCAGCCCCAATGGGGCTAACTATGGCTACACCTTC
TRBD1,many,TRBV9,TRBJ1-1,15,CASSVRQGPNTEAFF,TGTGCCAGCAGCGTTCGACAGGGACCCAACACTGAAGCTTTCTTT
TRBD2,many,TRBV20-1,TRBJ2-3,19,CSASPGRTSGGSLTDTQYF,TGCAGTGCTAGCCCCGGACGGACTAGCGGGGGGAGTCTCACAGATACGCAGTATTTT
NA,many,TRBV5-1,TRBJ2-2,14,CASSPRQNTGELFF,TGCGCCAGCAGTCCCAGACAGAACACCGGGGAGCTGTTTTTT
TRBD1,NA,TRBV10-3,TRBJ1-3,15,CAISPGQGTGNTIYF,TGTGCCATCAGCCCGGGACAGGGAACTGGAAACACCATATATTTT
NA,many,TRBV7-2,TRBJ2-7,16,CASSLGSGTSLVEQYF,TGTGCCAGCAGCTTAGGGTCGGGGACTTCTCTGGTCGAGCAGTACTTC
NA,many,TRBV7-3,TRBJ1-3,13,CASSLTYGNTIYF,TGTGCCAGCAGCTTAACGTATGGAAACACCATATATTTT
TRBD1,many,TRBV27,TRBJ1-1,15,CASRRTGDGNTEAFF,TGTGCCAGCCGTCGGACAGGAGATGGGAACACTGAAGCTTTCTTT
NA,NA,TRBV20-1,TRBJ1-1,11,CKRVVLGEAFF,TGCAAGCGCGTGGTATTGGGGGAAGCTTTCTTT
NA,NA,TRBV27,TRBJ2-1,12,CASMGGYDEQFF,TGTGCCAGCATGGGGGGTTACGATGAGCAGTTCTTC
NA,NA,TRBV12-3/TRBV12-4,TRBJ2-5,14,CPKGNRDLSETQYF,TGTCCCAAAGGGAATCGGGACCTCTCGGAGACCCAGTACTTC
NA,many,TRBV2,TRBJ1-1,13,CASSGQINTEAFF,TGTGCCAGCAGCGGACAGATAAACACTGAAGCTTTCTTT
TRBD1,many,TRBV7-9,TRBJ2-7,14,CASSLGTGIHEQYF,TGTGCCAGCAGCTTGGGGACAGGGATCCACGAGCAGTACTTC
TRBD2,many,TRBV7-3,TRBJ2-1,19,CASSKPGTSGDSSYNEQFF,TGTGCCAGCAGTAAACCCGGGACTAGCGGGGATAGCTCCTACAATGAGCAGTTCTTC
NA,NA,TRBV6-4,TRBJ2-1,14,CASSDSGMGDEQFF,TGTGCCAGCAGTGACTCAGGGATGGGAGATGAGCAGTTCTTC